The clone carrying this T cell receptor beta chain was seen just once. What it binds is not known. The same CDR3 arises from other DNA sequences in this sample as well. Per germline, CDR1 MNHEY and CDR2 SVGAGI. CDR3 length equals 13 residues. Between the trimmed V and J ends, which lost 0 bases and 7 bases, there was a span of 7 bases. This sample is drawn from a study of T cell responses to AZD1222 COVID-19 vaccine. Sequencing used immunoSEQ multiplex PCR; TCRdb keeps in-frame clones, though not all of them. The sample holds about 110,000 clones, around 84% seen once. Study results and caveats: The repertoires were collected only after the peak T cell response. Elevations in Spike-specific TCR breadth and depth followed administration of two AZD1222 doses. Nearly half of unique spike-specific TCRs reportedly avoided B.1.351 and B.1.1.7 mutated regions.

This sequence was found in an adult in good health. This chain joins TRBV6-5 and TRBJ1-5, with D unclear. The sample here was peripheral blood, taken on day 0 of AZD1222 vaccination. CDR3 protein: CASSYSTSQPQHF. The DNA of the CDR3 is TGTGCCAGCAGTTACTCCACAAGCCAGCCCCAGCATTTT.